This TCR beta chain was sequenced in a study of CXCR3-negative and CXCR3-positive naive CD8 T cells. Study summary: Collectively, the libraries yielded 140 million or so TRB reads in total, at about 1.5 +/- 0.3 million per library.

General study results and limits: Hydrophobicity was higher for TRB CDR3s found in CXCR3-positive naive cells than in CXCR3-negative naive cells. Naive subsets were similarly diverse, while memory CD8+ repertoires were much less diverse. Most assays used freshly isolated PBMCs, as cryopreservation partially reduced CXCR3. Naive CXCR3-negative and CXCR3-positive cells had similar TRBV-TRBJ usage; memory differed.

A word on this clonotype: Its antigen remains unidentified.

The CDR3 has 11 amino acids. Germline V gene data show CDR1 as MDHEN and CDR2 as SYDVKM. cDNA libraries for TRB were generated by 5' RACE incorporating UMI labels. One entry per CDR3 protein, without DNA, is what TCRdb gives after re-calling the 5' RACE reads. The sample totals tens of thousands of distinct CDR3 sequences. The sequenced material came from naive CXCR3+ CD8+ T cells from blood. As for subset: CD45RO-CCR7+CD27+CD95- naive CD8+ T cells expressing CXCR3 (TNR3+). The TCR sequence derives from a human donor in good health. Some clones in this sample may be carry-over from other donors' samples. The chain combines TRBV28 with TRBJ2-7; TCRdb names TRBD1, which stays unverified in the absence of DNA. The CDR3 here is CASSWTGVEYF.